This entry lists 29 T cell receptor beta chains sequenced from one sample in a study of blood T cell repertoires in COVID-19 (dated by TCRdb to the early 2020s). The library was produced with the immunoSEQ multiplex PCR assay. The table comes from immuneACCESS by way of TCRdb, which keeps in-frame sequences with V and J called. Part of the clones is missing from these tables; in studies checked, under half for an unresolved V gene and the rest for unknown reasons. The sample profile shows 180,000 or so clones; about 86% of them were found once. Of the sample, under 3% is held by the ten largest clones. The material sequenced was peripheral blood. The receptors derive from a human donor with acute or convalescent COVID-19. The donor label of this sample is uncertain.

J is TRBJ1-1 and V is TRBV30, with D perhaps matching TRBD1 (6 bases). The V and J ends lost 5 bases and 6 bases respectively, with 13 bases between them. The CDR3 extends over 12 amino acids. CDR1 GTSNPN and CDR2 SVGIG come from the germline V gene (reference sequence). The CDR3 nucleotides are TGTGCCTGGGGGAGGGGGTACCCTGAAGCTTTCTTT. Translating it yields CAWGRGYPEAFF.

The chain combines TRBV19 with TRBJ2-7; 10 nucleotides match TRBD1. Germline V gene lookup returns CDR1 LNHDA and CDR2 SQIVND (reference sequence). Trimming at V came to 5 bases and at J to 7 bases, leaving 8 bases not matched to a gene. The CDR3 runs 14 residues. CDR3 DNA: TGTGCCAGTAGTTTGCCGGGACAGGGGTTTGAGCAGTACTTC. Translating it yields CASSLPGQGFEQYF. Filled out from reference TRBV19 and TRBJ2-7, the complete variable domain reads DGGITQSPKYLFRKEGQNVTLSCEQNLNHDAMYWYRQDPGQGLRLIYYSQIVNDFQKGDIAEGYSVSREKKESFPLTVTSAQKNPTAFYLCASSLPGQGFEQYFGPGTRLTVT.

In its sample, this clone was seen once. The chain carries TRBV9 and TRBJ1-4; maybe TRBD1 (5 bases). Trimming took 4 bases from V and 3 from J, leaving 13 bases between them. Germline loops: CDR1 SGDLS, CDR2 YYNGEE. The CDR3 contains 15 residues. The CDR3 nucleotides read TGTGCCAGCAGCCTAGACGGGGGATCTAATGAAAAACTGTTTTTT. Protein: CASSLDGGSNEKLFF.

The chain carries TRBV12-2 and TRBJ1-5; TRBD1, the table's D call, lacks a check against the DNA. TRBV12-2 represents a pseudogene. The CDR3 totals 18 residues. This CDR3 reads CASRSRGTGNYSNQPQHF. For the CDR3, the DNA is TGTGCAAGTCGCTCCCGGGGGACAGGAAATTATAGCAATCAGCCCCAGCATTTT.

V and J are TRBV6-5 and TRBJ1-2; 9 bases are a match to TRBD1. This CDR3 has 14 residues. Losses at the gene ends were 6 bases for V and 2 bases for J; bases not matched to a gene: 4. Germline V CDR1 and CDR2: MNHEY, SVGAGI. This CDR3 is CASSSGTGNYGYTF. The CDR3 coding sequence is TGTGCCAGCAGCTCCGGGACAGGGAACTATGGCTACACCTTC.

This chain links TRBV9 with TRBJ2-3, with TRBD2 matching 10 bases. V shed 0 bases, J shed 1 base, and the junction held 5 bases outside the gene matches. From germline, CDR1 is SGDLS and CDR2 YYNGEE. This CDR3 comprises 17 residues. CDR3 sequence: CASSVARGTSGTDTQYF. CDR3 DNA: TGTGCCAGCAGCGTAGCTAGGGGGACTAGCGGCACAGATACGCAGTATTTT. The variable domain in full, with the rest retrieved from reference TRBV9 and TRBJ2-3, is DSGVTQTPKHLITATGQRVTLRCSPRSGDLSVYWYQQSLDQGLQFLIQYYNGEERAKGNILERFSAQQFPDLHSELNLSSLELGDSALYFCASSVARGTSGTDTQYFGPGTRLTVL.

CDR3 protein: CASSGTGVVNTEAFF. The CDR3 DNA reads as TGTGCCAGCTCTGGGACAGGGGTCGTTAACACTGAAGCTTTCTTT. The chain is built from TRBV2 and TRBJ1-1, with 10 bases aligning to TRBD1. J was trimmed by 2 bases and V by 8 bases; bases with no gene match: 8. This CDR3 spans 15 amino acids. The germline gives CDR1 SNHLY, CDR2 FYNNEI. Complete variable domain (other parts from reference TRBV2 and TRBJ1-1): EPEVTQTPSHQVTQMGQEVILRCVPISNHLYFYWYRQILGQKVEFLVSFYNNEISEKSEIFDDQFSVERPDGSNFTLKIRSTKLEDSAMYFCASSGTGVVNTEAFFGQGTRLTVV.

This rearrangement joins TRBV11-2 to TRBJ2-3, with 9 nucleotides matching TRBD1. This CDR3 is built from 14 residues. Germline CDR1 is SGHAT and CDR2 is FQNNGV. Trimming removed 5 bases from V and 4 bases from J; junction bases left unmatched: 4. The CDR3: CASSTGGQADTQYF. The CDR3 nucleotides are TGTGCCAGCAGCACAGGGGGCCAGGCAGATACGCAGTATTTT.

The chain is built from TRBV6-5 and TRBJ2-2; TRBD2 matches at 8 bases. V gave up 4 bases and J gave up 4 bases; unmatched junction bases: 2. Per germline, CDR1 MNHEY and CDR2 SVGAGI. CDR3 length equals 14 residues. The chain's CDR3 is CASSSGGGTGELFF. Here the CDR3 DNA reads TGTGCCAGCAGTTCGGGGGGGGGCACCGGGGAGCTGTTTTTT.

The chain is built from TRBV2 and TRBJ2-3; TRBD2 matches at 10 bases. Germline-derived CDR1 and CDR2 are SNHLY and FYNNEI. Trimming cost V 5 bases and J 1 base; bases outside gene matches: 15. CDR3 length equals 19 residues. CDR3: CASSFPSTTTSGGTDTQYF. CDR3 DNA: TGTGCCAGCAGTTTCCCCTCCACTACAACTAGCGGGGGCACAGATACGCAGTATTTT.

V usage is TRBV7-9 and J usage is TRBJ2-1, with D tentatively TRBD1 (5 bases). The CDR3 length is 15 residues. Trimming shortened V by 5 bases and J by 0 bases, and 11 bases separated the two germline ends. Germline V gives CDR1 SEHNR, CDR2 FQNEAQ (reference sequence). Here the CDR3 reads CASSHDRSSYNEQFF. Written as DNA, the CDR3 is TGTGCCAGCAGCCACGACAGAAGCTCCTACAATGAGCAGTTCTTC.

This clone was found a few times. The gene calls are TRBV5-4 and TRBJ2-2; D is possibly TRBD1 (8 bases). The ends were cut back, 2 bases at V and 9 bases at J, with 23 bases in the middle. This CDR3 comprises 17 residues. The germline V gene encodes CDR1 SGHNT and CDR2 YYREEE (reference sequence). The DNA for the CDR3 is TGTGCCAGCAGCTTTTTGGGGATACAGGGGGGGTACCGGGAGCTGTTTTTT. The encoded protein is CASSFLGIQGGYRELFF.

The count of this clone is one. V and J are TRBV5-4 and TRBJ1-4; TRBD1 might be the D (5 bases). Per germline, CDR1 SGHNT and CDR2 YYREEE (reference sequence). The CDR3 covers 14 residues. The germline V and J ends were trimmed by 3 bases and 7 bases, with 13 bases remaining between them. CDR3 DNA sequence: TGTGCCAGCAGCTCGGGCGGGGGGGGTGAAAAACTGTTTTTT. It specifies CASSSGGGGEKLFF. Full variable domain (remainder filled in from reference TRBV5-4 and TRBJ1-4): ETGVTQSPTHLIKTRGQQVTLRCSSQSGHNTVSWYQQALGQGPQFIFQYYREEENGRGNFPPRFSGLQFPNYSSELNVNALELDDSALYLCASSSGGGGEKLFFGSGTQLSVL.

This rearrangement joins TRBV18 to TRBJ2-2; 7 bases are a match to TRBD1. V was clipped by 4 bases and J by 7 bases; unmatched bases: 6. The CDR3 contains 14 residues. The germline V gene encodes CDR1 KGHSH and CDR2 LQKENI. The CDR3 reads CASSLRQGFGELFF. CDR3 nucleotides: TGTGCCAGCTCACTCCGACAGGGTTTCGGGGAGCTGTTTTTT.

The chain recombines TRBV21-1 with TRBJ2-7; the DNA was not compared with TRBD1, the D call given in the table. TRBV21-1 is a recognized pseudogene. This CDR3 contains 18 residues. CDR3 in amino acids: CASTVGTGGWRGLYEQYF. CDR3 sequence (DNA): TGTGCCAGCACCGTCGGAACAGGGGGTTGGCGGGGCTTGTACGAGCAGTACTTC.

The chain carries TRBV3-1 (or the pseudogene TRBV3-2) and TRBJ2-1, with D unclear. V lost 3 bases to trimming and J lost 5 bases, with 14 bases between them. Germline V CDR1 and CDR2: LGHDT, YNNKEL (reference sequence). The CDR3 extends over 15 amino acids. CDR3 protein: CASSQGIWANNEQFF. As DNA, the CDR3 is TGTGCCAGCAGCCAGGGCATCTGGGCTAACAATGAGCAGTTCTTC.

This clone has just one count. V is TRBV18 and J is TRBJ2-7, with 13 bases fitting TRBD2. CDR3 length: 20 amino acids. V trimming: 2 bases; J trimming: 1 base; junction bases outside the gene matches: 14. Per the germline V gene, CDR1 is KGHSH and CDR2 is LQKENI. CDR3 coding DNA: TGTGCCAGCTCACCAGGACTAGCGGGAGTAGGTGAAGGCGTGTCCTACGAGCAGTACTTC. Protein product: CASSPGLAGVGEGVSYEQYF.

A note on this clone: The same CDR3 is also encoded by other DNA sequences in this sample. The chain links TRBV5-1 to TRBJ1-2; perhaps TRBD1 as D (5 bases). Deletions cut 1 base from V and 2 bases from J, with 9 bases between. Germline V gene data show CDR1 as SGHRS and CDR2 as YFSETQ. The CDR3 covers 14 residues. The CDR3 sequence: CASSLRQGNYGYTF. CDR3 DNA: TGCGCCAGCAGCTTGCGGCAGGGCAACTATGGCTACACCTTC.

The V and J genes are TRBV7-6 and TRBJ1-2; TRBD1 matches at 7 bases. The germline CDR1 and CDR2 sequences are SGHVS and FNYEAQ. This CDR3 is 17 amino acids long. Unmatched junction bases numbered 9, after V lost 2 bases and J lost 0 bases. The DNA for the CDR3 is TGTGCCAGCAGCTTAAGACCGCGGACAGGAGCTAACTATGGCTACACCTTC. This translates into CASSLRPRTGANYGYTF.

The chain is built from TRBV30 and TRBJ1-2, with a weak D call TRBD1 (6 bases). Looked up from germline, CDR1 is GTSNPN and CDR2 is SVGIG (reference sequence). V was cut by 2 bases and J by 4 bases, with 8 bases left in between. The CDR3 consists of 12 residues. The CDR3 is CAWSTGSYGYTF. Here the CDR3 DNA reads TGTGCCTGGAGTACAGGGTCCTATGGCTACACCTTC.

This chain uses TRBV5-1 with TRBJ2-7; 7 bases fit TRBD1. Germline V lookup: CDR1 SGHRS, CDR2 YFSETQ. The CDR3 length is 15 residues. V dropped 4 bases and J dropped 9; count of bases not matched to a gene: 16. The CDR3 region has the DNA TGCGCCAGCAGCCCGGGGACAGTTGACCTCGAGTCGCAGTACTTC. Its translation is CASSPGTVDLESQYF. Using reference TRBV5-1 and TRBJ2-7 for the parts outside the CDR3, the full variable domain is KAGVTQTPRYLIKTRGQQVTLSCSPISGHRSVSWYQQTPGQGLQFLFEYFSETQRNKGNFPGRFSGRQFSNSRSEMNVSTLELGDSALYLCASSPGTVDLESQYFGPGTRLTVT.

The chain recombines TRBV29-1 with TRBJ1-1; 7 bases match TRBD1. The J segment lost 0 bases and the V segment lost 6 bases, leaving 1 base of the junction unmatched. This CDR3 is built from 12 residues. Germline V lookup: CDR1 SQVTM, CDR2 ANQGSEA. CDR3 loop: CSVDRVNTEAFF. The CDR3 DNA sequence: TGCAGCGTCGACAGGGTGAACACTGAAGCTTTCTTT.

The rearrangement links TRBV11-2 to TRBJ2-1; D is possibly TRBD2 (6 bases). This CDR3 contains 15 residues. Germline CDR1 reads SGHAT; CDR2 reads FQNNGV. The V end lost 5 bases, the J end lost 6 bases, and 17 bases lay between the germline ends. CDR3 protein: CASSLGTSSTNEQFF. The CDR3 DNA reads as TGTGCCAGCAGCCTCGGGACTTCCTCGACCAATGAGCAGTTCTTC.

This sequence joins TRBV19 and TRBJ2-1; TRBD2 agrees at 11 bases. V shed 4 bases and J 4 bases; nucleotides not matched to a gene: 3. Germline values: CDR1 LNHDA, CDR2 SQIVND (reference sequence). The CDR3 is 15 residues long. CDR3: CASSTSGGTYNEQFF. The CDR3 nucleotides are TGTGCCAGTAGTACTAGCGGGGGGACGTACAATGAGCAGTTCTTC.

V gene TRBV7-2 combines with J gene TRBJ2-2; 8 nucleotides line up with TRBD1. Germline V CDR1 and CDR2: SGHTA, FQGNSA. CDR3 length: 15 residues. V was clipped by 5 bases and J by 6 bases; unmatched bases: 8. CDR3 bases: TGTGCCAGCAGCCAAACGCAGGGGGCGGCCGGGGAGCTGTTTTTT. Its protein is CASSQTQGAAGELFF.

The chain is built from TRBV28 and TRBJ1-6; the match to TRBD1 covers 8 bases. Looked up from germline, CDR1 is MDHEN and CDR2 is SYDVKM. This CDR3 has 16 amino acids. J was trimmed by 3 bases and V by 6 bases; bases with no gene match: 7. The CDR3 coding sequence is TGTGCCAGCAGCGTGACAGGGGCCCTCTATAATTCACCCCTCCACTTT. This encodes CASSVTGALYNSPLHF.

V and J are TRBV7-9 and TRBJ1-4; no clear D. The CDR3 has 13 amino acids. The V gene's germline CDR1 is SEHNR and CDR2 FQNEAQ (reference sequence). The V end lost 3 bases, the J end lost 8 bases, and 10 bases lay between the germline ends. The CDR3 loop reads CASSFPPEEKLFF. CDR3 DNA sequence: TGTGCCAGCAGCTTCCCTCCCGAGGAAAAACTGTTTTTT.

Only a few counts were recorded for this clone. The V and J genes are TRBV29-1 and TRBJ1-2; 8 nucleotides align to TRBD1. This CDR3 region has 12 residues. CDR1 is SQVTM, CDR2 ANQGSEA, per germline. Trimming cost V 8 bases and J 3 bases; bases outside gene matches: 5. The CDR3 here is CSLSQGDYGYTF. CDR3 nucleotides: TGCAGCCTATCACAGGGGGACTATGGCTACACCTTC.

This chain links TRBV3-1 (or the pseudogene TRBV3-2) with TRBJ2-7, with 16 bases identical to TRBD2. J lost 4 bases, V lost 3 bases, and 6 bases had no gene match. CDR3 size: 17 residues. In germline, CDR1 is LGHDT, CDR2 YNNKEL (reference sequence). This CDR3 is CASSHGTSGRAGYEQYF. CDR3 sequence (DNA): TGTGCCAGCAGCCATGGGACTAGCGGGAGGGCCGGATACGAGCAGTACTTC.